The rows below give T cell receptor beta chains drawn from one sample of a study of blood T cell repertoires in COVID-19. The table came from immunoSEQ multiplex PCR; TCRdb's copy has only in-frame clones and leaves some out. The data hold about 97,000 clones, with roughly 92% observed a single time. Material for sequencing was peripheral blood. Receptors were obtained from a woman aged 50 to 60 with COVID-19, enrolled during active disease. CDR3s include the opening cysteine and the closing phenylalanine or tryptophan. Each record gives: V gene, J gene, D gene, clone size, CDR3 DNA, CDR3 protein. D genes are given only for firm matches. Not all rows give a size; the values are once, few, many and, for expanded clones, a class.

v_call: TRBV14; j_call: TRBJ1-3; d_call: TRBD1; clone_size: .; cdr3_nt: TGTGCCAGCAGCCGGACAGGTGACACTGGAAACACCATATATTTT; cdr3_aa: CASSRTGDTGNTIYF
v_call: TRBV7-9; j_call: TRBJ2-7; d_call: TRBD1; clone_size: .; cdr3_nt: TGTGCCAGCAGCACCGGGACAGACTACGAGCAGTACTTC; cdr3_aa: CASSTGTDYEQYF
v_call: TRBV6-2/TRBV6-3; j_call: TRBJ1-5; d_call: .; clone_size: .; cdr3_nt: TGTGCCAGCAGTTACGCGGGGGCTAGCAATCAGCCCCAGCATTTT; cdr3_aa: CASSYAGASNQPQHF
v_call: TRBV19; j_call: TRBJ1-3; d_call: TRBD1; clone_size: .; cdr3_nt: TGTGCCAGTAGTATTGGCGGCAGGGGGCTCGGAAACACCATATATTTT; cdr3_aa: CASSIGGRGLGNTIYF
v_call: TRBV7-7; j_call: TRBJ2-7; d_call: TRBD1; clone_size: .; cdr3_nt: TGTGCCAGCAGCGTCCGGGACAGGGGCCTCTACGAGCAGTACTTC; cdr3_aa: CASSVRDRGLYEQYF
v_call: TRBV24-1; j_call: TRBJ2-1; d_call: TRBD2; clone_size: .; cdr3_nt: TGTGCCACCAGTGACCGGGGGGGCCCCTCTTTGGATGAGCAGTTCTTC; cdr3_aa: CATSDRGGPSLDEQFF
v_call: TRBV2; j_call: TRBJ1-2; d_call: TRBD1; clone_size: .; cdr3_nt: TGTGCCAGCGGGGGACAGTCCTATGGCTACACCTTC; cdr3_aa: CASGGQSYGYTF
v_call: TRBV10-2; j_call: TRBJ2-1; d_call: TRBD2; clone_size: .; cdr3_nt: TGCGCCAGCAGTATTAGCGGGGGGCTCCACCGATACAATGAGCAGTTCTTC; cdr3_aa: CASSISGGLHRYNEQFF
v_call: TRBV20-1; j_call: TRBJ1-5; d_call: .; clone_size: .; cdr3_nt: TGCAGTGCTAGTCGGTCCTCGGGCGGGAATCAGCCCCAGCATTTT; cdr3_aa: CSASRSSGGNQPQHF
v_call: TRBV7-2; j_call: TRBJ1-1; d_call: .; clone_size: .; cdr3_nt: TGTGCCAGCAACCCACAGGGAAGGGGAAACACTGAAGCTTTCTTT; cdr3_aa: CASNPQGRGNTEAFF
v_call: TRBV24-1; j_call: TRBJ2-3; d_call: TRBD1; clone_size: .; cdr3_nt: TGTGCCACCAGTGATCGACAGGGGGCCATAGAAGATACGCAGTATTTT; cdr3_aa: CATSDRQGAIEDTQYF
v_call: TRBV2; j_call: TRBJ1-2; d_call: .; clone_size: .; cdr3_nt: TGTGCCAGCAGTGAATTGGCAACCGCCTATGGCTACACCTTC; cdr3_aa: CASSELATAYGYTF
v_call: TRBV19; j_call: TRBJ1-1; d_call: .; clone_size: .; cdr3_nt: TGTGCCAGTAGTCTCCAGAGGACTATGAACACTGAAGCTTTCTTT; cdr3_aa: CASSLQRTMNTEAFF
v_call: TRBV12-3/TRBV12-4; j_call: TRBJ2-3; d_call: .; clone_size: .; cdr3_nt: TGTGCCAGCAGTTTACAGAGGGGGGATACGCAGTATTTT; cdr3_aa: CASSLQRGDTQYF
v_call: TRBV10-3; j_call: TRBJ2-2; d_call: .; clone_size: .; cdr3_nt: TGTGCCATCGTTGGAGGGAACACCGGGGAGCTGTTTTTT; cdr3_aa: CAIVGGNTGELFF
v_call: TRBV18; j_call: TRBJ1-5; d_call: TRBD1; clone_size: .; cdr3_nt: TGTGCCAGCTCATCGGGACAGGGGTATAGCAATCAGCCCCAGCATTTT; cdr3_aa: CASSSGQGYSNQPQHF
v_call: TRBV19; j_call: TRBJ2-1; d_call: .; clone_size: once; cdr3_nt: TGTGCCACCACGGCCGCCGGGGGATCCTACAATGAGCAGTTCTTC; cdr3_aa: CATTAAGGSYNEQFF
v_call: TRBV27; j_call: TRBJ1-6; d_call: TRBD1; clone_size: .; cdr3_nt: TGTGCCAGCAGTTTTAAACCCCATAACACAGGGGGCGATAATTCACCCCTCCACTTT; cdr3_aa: CASSFKPHNTGGDNSPLHF
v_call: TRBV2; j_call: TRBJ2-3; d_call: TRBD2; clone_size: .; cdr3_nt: TGTGCCAGCCGGAGGGGGACTAGCGGGATCCTAAGCACAGATACGCAGTATTTT; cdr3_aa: CASRRGTSGILSTDTQYF
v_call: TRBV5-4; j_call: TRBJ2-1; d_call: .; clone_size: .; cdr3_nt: TGTGCCAGCAGCTTGGTAGCAGATTACAATGAGCAGTTCTTC; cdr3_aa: CASSLVADYNEQFF
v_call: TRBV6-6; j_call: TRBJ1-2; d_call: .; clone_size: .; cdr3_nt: TGTGCCAGCAGTTACTCCAATGGCTACACCTTC; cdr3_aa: CASSYSNGYTF
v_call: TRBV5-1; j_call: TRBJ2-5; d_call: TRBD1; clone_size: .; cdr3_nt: TGCGCCAGCAGCCCGACAGGGGGGTCGGAGACCCAGTACTTC; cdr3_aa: CASSPTGGSETQYF
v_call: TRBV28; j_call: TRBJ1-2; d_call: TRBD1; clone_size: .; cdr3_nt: TGTGCCAGCAGTTTACCCGAGGACAGGGTTTGGGAAGGCTACACCTTC; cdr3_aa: CASSLPEDRVWEGYTF
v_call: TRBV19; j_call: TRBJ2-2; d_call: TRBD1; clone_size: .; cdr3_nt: TGTGCCAGCACTCGGGACAGAATTACCGGGGAGCTGTTTTTT; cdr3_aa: CASTRDRITGELFF
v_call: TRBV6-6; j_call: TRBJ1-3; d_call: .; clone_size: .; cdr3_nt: TGTGCCAGCAGCCTCGAGAGCTCTGGAAACACCATATATTTT; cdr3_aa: CASSLESSGNTIYF
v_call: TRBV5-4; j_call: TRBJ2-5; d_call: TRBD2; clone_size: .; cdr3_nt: TGTGCCAGCAGCTTGGGGTCGGGAGGGCAAGAGACCCAGTACTTC; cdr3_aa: CASSLGSGGQETQYF
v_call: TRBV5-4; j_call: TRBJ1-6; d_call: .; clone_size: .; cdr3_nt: TGTGCCAGCAGCTTGGCCACTTCTTCTCTAAATTCACCCCTCCACTTT; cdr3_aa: CASSLATSSLNSPLHF
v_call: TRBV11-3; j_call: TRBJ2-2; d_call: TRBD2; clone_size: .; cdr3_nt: TGTGCCAGCAGCTTGACTAGCGGTAACCCCGGGGAGCTGTTTTTT; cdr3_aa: CASSLTSGNPGELFF
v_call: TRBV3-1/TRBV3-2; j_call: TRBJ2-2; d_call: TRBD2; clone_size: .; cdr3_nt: TGTGCCAGCAGCCAAAAACTAGCGGGGTCCGGGGAGCTGTTTTTT; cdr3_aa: CASSQKLAGSGELFF
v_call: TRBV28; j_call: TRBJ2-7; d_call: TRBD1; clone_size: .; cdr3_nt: TGTGCCAGCAGTACAGGGGACTACGAGCAGTACTTC; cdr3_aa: CASSTGDYEQYF
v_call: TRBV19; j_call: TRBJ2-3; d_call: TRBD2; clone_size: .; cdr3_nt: TGTGCCAGCACAAGCGGGGCGGTAGATACGCAGTATTTT; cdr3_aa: CASTSGAVDTQYF
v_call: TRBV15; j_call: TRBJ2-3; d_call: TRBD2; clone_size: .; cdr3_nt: TGTGCCACCCGGGCGAGCGGGGGGATCACAGATACGCAGTATTTT; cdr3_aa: CATRASGGITDTQYF
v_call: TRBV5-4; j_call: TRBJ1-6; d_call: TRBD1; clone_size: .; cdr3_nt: TGTGCCAGCAGCTTGGACAGGGGGATGTCACCCCTCCACTTT; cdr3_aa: CASSLDRGMSPLHF
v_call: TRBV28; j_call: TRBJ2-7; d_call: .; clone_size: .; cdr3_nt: TGTGCCAGCGGTACACCCTCTCCCATCTACGAGCAGTACTTC; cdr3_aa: CASGTPSPIYEQYF
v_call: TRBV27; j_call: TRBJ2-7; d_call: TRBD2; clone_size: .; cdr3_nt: TGTGCCAGCAGTTTAGCGGGGAGGGACGAGCAGTACTTC; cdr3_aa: CASSLAGRDEQYF
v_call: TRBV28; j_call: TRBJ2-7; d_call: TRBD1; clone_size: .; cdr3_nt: TGTGCCAGCAGTTTTGCCGGGACAGGGGCCTACGAGCAGTACTTC; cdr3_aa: CASSFAGTGAYEQYF
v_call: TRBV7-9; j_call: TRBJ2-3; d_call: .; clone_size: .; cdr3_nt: TGTGCCAGCAGCTTATCTTTAGATACGCAGTATTTT; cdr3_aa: CASSLSLDTQYF
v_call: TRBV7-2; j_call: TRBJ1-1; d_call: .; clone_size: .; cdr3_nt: TGTGCCAGCAGCTTCGGTCCTAACACTGAAGCTTTCTTT; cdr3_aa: CASSFGPNTEAFF
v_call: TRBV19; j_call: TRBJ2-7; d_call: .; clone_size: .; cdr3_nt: TGTGCCAGTAGTATAACGGGAAAGAGAATGGACGAGCAGTACTTC; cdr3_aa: CASSITGKRMDEQYF
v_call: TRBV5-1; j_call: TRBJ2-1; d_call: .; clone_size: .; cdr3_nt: TGCGCCAGCAGCTCTGGAACGCAGGCCTACAATGAGCAGTTCTTC; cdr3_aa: CASSSGTQAYNEQFF
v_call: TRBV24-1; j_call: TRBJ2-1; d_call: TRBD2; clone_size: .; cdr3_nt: TGTGCCACCAGTAATTCCCGGGGACTAGCGGGGGGTCGGACGTTCTTC; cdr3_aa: CATSNSRGLAGGRTFF